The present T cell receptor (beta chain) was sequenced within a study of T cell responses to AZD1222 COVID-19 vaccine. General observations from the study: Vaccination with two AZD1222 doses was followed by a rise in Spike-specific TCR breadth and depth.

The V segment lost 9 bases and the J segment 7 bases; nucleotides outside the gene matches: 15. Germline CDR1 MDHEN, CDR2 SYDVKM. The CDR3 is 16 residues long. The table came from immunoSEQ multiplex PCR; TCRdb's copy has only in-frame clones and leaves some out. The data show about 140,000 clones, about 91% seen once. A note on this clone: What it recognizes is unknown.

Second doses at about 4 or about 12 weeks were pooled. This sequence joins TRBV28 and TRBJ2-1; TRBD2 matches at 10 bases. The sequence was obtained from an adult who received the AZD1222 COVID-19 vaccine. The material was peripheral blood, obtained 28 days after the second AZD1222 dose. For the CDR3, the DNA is TGTGCCAGGAGCCTAACTCCTAGCGGGAGTGTGAATGAGCAGTTCTTC. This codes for CARSLTPSGSVNEQFF.